The present T cell receptor beta chain was sequenced within a study of OX40 agonist ivuxolimab in advanced cancers. In the study overall: Cohort: around 79% men, mean age around 61, aged about 23 to 80.

The table came from immunoSEQ multiplex PCR; TCRdb's copy has only in-frame clones and leaves some out. The sample shows 65,000 to 90,000 clones, 80% to 90% of them seen only once. This receptor was obtained from an adult with an advanced solid tumor such as melanoma, head and neck, liver or kidney cancer. This material consisted of CD4+ or CD8+ T cells sorted from blood, taken in a trial of the OX40 agonist ivuxolimab.

Here the CDR3 DNA reads TGTGCCAGCAGACGGGACAGGGGGAGCAGACACTATGGCTACACCTTC. It codes for CASRRDRGSRHYGYTF. J is TRBJ1-2 and V is TRBV7-9, with 11 positions matching TRBD1. Germline V gene sequence: CDR1 SEHNR, CDR2 FQNEAQ (reference sequence). The ends lost 6 bases at V and 3 bases at J; junction bases unmatched: 9. This CDR3 contains 16 residues.